The following is a T cell receptor (beta chain) sequence with its context. What this receptor recognizes is not known. Base qualities are not at hand, and no much larger clone is one base apart. TCRbeta CDR3 regions were amplified from genomic DNA using the immunoSEQ Assay, a bias-controlled multiplex PCR. From the authors' description of their analysis: Nucleated cell counts per sample were estimated from amplification of reference gene primers within the assay. To quantify the absolute abundance of each unique TCRbeta CDR3 rearrangement, sequence reads were collapsed and filtered. For each sample, productive Simpson clonality was calculated by taking the square root of Simpson's diversity index across productive rearrangements. TCRdb obtained this table from immuneACCESS and retained in-frame rearrangements with V and J assigned. These tables miss some clones; where compared with another copy, unresolved V genes account for less than half of the shortfall, and the remainder is unexplained. V, J and clone size are those of that table, while D and trimming were read from the DNA. Within this sample are around 88,000 clones, with approximately 90% of them counted one time only. In total, the top ten clones hold 1.7% of the sample.

Each collaborating institution followed its own protocols to collect whole blood in K2EDTA tubes. Collaborator samples were shipped for TCRbeta analysis as frozen whole blood, isolated PBMCs, or DNA extracted from either sample type. The record originates from a study of blood T cell repertoires in COVID-19 (dated by TCRdb to about 2020). Describing the broader study: The collaborator samples originated in the United States, Italy and Spain and spanned the acute and convalescent phases of COVID-19. The material from the prospective study consisted of cDNA or gDNA derived from T cells, B-cell-depleted T cells, or PBMCs. Subjects who had been exposed to COVID-19, were actively infected with it, or had recovered from it provided the deeply sampled blood TCRbeta repertoires that made up the dataset. The repertoires were made available in a free public database intended to serve as a resource for research on the immune response to SARS-CoV-2. The samples were drawn from the first 160 participants of the ongoing ImmuneRACE study and from 950 to 1,500 subjects provided by 6 global collaborators. Sample metadata almost always included a de-identified subject ID, COVID-19 status, age in years and sex. Where available, HLA class I and class II types were obtained from metadata supplied by the sample provider rather than from assay-based typing. Beyond this particular receptor, the publication reports: The amount of clinical and demographic metadata varied by source and participant and was provided uncurated.

The germline ends are 13 bases apart after V is trimmed by 2 bases and J by 8 bases. Counted from cysteine to phenylalanine, this CDR3 has 14 amino acids. The DNA shown is the 42-base CDR3, in frame from base 1. The germline V gene supplies CDR1 KGHDR and CDR2 SFDVKD. The V and J genes are TRBV24-1 and TRBJ2-3; a weak D assignment points to TRBD1 (6 bases agree). The TCR was taken from a man in his 60s with acute or convalescent COVID-19. Material for sequencing was peripheral blood. The DNA sequence is TGTGCCACCAGTGATTCAACAGGGTTGGGTACGCAGTATTTT. Its translation reads: CATSDSTGLGTQYF.